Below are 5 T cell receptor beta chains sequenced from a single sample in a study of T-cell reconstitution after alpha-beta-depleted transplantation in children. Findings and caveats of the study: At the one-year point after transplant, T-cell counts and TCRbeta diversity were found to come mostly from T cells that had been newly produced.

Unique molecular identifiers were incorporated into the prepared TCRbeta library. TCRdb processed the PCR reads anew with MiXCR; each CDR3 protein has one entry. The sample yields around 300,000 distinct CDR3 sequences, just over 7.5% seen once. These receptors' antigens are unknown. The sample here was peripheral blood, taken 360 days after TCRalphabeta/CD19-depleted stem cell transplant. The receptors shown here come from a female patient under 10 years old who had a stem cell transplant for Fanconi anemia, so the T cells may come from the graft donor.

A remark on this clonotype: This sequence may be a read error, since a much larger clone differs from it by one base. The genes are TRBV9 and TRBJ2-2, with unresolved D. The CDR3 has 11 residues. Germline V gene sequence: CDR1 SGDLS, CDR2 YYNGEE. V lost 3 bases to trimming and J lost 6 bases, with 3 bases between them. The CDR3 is CASSASGELFF. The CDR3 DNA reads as TGTGCCAGCAGCGCCTCCGGGGAGCTGTTTTTT. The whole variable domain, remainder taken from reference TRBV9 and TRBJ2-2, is DSGVTQTPKHLITATGQRVTLRCSPRSGDLSVYWYQQSLDQGLQFLIQYYNGEERAKGNILERFSAQQFPDLHSELNLSSLELGDSALYFCASSASGELFFGEGSRLTVL.

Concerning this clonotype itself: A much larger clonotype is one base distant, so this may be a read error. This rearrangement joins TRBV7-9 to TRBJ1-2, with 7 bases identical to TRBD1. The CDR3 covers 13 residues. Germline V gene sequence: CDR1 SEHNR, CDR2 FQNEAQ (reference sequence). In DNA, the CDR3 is TGTACCAGCAGCTTAGGTGACAGGGATGGCTACACCTTC. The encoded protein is CTSSLGDRDGYTF. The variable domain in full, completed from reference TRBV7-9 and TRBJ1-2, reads DTGVSQNPRHKITKRGQNVTFRCDPISEHNRLYWYRQTLGQGPEFLTYFQNEAQLEKSRLLSDRFSAERPKGSFSTLEIQRTEQGDSAMYLCTSSLGDRDGYTFGSGTRLTVV.

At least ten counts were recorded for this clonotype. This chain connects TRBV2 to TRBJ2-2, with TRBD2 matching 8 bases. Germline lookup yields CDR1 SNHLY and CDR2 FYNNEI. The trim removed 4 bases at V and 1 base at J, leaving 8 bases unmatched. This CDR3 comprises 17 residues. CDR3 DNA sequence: TGTGCCAGCAGTGGGAACTCAGCGGGGGTGAACACCGGGGAGCTGTTTTTT. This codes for CASSGNSAGVNTGELFF.

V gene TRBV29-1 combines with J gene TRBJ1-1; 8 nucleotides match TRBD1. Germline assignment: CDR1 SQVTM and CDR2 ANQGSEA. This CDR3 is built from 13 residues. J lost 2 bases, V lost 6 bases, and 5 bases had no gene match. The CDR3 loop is CSVKDRANTEAFF. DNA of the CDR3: TGCAGCGTCAAGGACAGGGCCAACACTGAAGCTTTCTTT.

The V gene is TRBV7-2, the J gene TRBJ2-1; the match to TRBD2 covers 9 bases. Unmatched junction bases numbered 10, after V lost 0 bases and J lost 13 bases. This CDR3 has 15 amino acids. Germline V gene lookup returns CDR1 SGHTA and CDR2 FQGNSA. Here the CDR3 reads CASSLAAGGQVGQFF. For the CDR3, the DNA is TGTGCCAGCAGCTTAGCGGCGGGGGGGCAAGTTGGACAGTTCTTC. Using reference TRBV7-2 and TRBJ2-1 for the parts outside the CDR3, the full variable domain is GAGVSQSPSNKVTEKGKDVELRCDPISGHTALYWYRQSLGQGLEFLIYFQGNSAPDKSGLPSDRFSAERTGGSVSTLTIQRTQQEDSAVYLCASSLAAGGQVGQFFGPGTRLTVL.